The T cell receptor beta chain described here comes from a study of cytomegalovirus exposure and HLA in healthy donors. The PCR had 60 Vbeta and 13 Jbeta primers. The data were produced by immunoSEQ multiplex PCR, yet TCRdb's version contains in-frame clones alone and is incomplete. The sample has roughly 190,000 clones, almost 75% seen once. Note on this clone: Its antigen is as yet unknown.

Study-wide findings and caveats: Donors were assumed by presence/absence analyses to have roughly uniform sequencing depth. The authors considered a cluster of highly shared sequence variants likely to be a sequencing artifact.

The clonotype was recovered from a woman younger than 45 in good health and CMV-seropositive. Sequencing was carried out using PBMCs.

This chain's CDR3 is CASTHRGRNLSHYGYTF. In DNA, the CDR3 is TGTGCCAGCACCCACAGGGGGAGGAATCTCTCACACTATGGCTACACCTTC. V is TRBV7-9 and J is TRBJ1-2; 8 nucleotides line up with TRBD1. The germline gives CDR1 SEHNR, CDR2 FQNEAQ (reference sequence). J lost 3 bases, V lost 7 bases, and 16 bases had no gene match. The CDR3 consists of 17 residues.